These 20 T cell receptor beta chains were sequenced from one sample in a study of CD8 T cells in Susac syndrome. RNA was extracted with the RNeasy kit, and a quantity of about 0.45 to 1 ug was reverse transcribed using random hexamers. TCRdb redid the calling of the immunoSEQ multiplex PCR reads with MiXCR, one entry per CDR3 protein. This table has roughly 200,000 distinct CDR3 sequences, approximately 95% appearing once. The sample taken for sequencing was CD4+ T cells from PBMCs. All receptors derive from a human donor with multiple sclerosis.

The gene calls are TRBV3-1 and TRBJ1-2; 9 bases line up with TRBD1. V was pared by 5 bases and J by 7 bases, with 8 bases of the junction left unmatched. The CDR3 contains 14 residues. Germline values: CDR1 LGHDT, CDR2 YNNKEL (reference sequence). The CDR3 is CASSFGTGTAGYTF. In nucleotides, the CDR3 is TGTGCCAGCAGCTTCGGGACAGGGACGGCTGGCTACACCTTC.

J is TRBJ2-3 and V is TRBV7-3, with 7 bases matching TRBD2. Looked up from germline, CDR1 is SGHTA and CDR2 is FQGTGA. Unmatched junction bases numbered 12, after V lost 3 bases and J lost 9 bases. This CDR3 is built from 15 residues. CDR3: CASSLGGSHGRTQYF. The CDR3 DNA follows: TGTGCCAGCAGCTTGGGGGGAAGCCACGGGAGGACGCAGTATTTT.

CDR3 coding DNA: TGCAGTGCTGGGTCGACTAGCGGGGCCGCGGCGCAGTTCTTC. Translation gives CSAGSTSGAAAQFF. The chain combines TRBV20-1 with TRBJ2-1; TRBD2 agrees at 11 bases. The ends lost 5 bases at V and 12 bases at J; junction bases unmatched: 12. CDR1 and CDR2 from the germline V gene are DFQATT and SNEGSKA (reference sequence). The CDR3 has 14 amino acids.

The chain uses TRBV15 and TRBJ2-1; 12 bases map to TRBD2. Germline CDR1 is LNHNV and CDR2 is YYDKDF (reference sequence). The CDR3 loop spans 16 amino acids. J was trimmed by 6 bases and V by 1 base; bases with no gene match: 4. CDR3 protein: CATSRGPSGGVNEQFF. The CDR3 nucleotides read TGTGCCACCAGCAGAGGCCCTAGCGGGGGGGTCAATGAGCAGTTCTTC.

The CDR3 reads CASLGKSASGSQYF. CDR3 DNA sequence: TGTGCCAGCTTAGGAAAAAGCGCCTCCGGGTCCCAGTACTTC. V is TRBV7-9 and J is TRBJ2-5, with D unresolved. The CDR3 extends over 14 amino acids. Germline V gene lookup returns CDR1 SEHNR and CDR2 FQNEAQ (reference sequence). V was trimmed by 8 bases and J by 9 bases, leaving 22 bases between them. Combining the CDR3 with reference TRBV7-9 and TRBJ2-5 gives the whole variable domain DTGVSQNPRHKITKRGQNVTFRCDPISEHNRLYWYRQTLGQGPEFLTYFQNEAQLEKSRLLSDRFSAERPKGSFSTLEIQRTEQGDSAMYLCASLGKSASGSQYFGPGTRLLVL.

This rearrangement joins TRBV20-1 to TRBJ1-5, with unresolved D. From germline, CDR1 is DFQATT and CDR2 SNEGSKA (reference sequence). Trimming removed 3 bases from V and 6 bases from J, with 9 bases in between. The CDR3 sequence is 12 residues long. CDR3 nucleotides: TGCAGTGCTAGTAATCCGAGTCAGCCCCAGCATTTT. Its protein product is CSASNPSQPQHF.

The CDR3 DNA reads TGTGCCAGCGGATTACAGGGAACCCCGAACACTGAAGCTTTCTTT. This translates into CASGLQGTPNTEAFF. This sequence joins TRBV2 and TRBJ1-1, with D possibly matching TRBD1 (6 bases). The length of the CDR3 is 15 residues. Trimming left V 8 bases short and J 1 base short, with 17 bases between. Germline values: CDR1 SNHLY, CDR2 FYNNEI.

This rearrangement joins TRBV7-6 to TRBJ2-3; 9 nucleotides agree with TRBD1. The V and J ends lost 5 bases and 4 bases, in that order; junction bases with no gene match: 4. From germline, CDR1 is SGHVS and CDR2 FNYEAQ. The CDR3 sequence is 14 residues long. This chain's CDR3 is CASSPRQGADTQYF. DNA for the CDR3: TGTGCCAGCAGCCCTCGACAGGGGGCAGATACGCAGTATTTT. Using reference TRBV7-6 and TRBJ2-3 for the parts outside the CDR3, the full variable domain is GAGVSQSPRYKVTKRGQDVALRCDPISGHVSLYWYRQALGQGPEFLTYFNYEAQQDKSGLPNDRFSAERPEGSISTLTIQRTEQRDSAMYRCASSPRQGADTQYFGPGTRLTVL.

This chain connects TRBV2 to TRBJ2-7; D unclear. This CDR3 is built from 14 residues. Between the trimmed V and J ends, which lost 5 bases and 0 bases, there was a span of 11 bases. Per germline, CDR1 SNHLY and CDR2 FYNNEI. CDR3 loop: CASSPRQSSYEQYV. The CDR3 nucleotides are TGTGCCAGCAGTCCACGGCAAAGCTCCTACGAGCAGTACGTC.

In its sample, this clonotype was seen a few times. This chain joins TRBV3-1 and TRBJ1-1, with no clear D. Deletions cut 8 bases from V and 1 base from J, with 11 bases between. CDR3 length: 13 residues. Germline V lookup: CDR1 LGHDT, CDR2 YNNKEL (reference sequence). This CDR3 is CASSPGRNTEAFF. The CDR3 nucleotides are TGTGCCAGCTCACCCGGGCGGAACACTGAAGCTTTCTTT.

The chain carries TRBV29-1 and TRBJ1-2; 8 positions agree with TRBD1. The length of the CDR3 is 14 residues. The V and J ends lost 3 bases and 7 bases, in that order; junction bases with no gene match: 10. CDR1 is SQVTM, CDR2 ANQGSEA, per germline. CDR3 in amino acids: CSVEQGAGLGGYTF. Here the CDR3 DNA reads TGCAGCGTTGAGCAGGGGGCCGGACTGGGTGGCTACACCTTC. Based on the CDR3 plus reference TRBV29-1 and TRBJ1-2, the full variable domain is SAVISQKPSRDICQRGTSLTIQCQVDSQVTMMFWYRQQPGQSLTLIATANQGSEATYESGFVIDKFPISRPNLTFSTLTVSNMSPEDSSIYLCSVEQGAGLGGYTFGSGTRLTVV.

The rearrangement joins TRBV20-1 to TRBJ1-2; D is unresolved. The CDR3 sequence is 11 residues long. The V end was cut by 3 bases, the J end by 8 bases, with 10 bases between. The germline CDR1 and CDR2 sequences are DFQATT and SNEGSKA (reference sequence). DNA for the CDR3: TGCAGTGCTAGTGTGCCAGACGGCTACACCTTC. Residues: CSASVPDGYTF.

The chain is built from TRBV20-1 and TRBJ1-5; D is uncertain. Looked up from germline, CDR1 is DFQATT and CDR2 is SNEGSKA (reference sequence). V lost 6 bases, J lost 11 bases, and 11 bases lay in between. The CDR3 contains 10 residues. The CDR3 nucleotides are TGCAGTGCCTTCTTCGGGGCCCAGCATTTT. Its protein is CSAFFGAQHF.

CDR3 region: CAWNTGRVTFF. In nucleotides, the CDR3 is TGTGCCTGGAATACAGGGAGGGTAACTTTCTTT. V gene TRBV30 combines with J gene TRBJ1-1; TRBD1 is a possible D gene (6 bases). The CDR3 totals 11 residues. Between the trimmed V and J ends, which lost 4 bases and 12 bases, there was a span of 15 bases. CDR1 GTSNPN and CDR2 SVGIG come from the germline V gene (reference sequence).

The V call is TRBV2, the J call TRBJ2-7, with D perhaps TRBD1 (7 bases). The CDR3 is 15 amino acids. V lost 4 bases, J lost 2 bases, and 15 bases lay in between. Germline CDR1 is SNHLY and CDR2 is FYNNEI. The CDR3 bases are TGTGCCAGCAGTGTTGCAGGGGGGCCCCCCTACGAGCAGTACTTC. Residues: CASSVAGGPPYEQYF.

V and J are TRBV9 and TRBJ2-7; possibly TRBD1 or TRBD2 for D (6 bases each). The CDR3 length is 15 residues. CDR1 and CDR2 (germline): SGDLS, YYNGEE. V shed 1 base and J shed 5 bases, with 16 bases lying between them. CDR3 sequence reads: CASSVCGTPSHEQYV. In DNA, the CDR3 is TGTGCCAGCAGCGTATGCGGGACACCTTCCCACGAGCAGTACGTC.

The chain carries TRBV20-1 and TRBJ1-2, with 7 bases fitting TRBD1. This CDR3 contains 14 residues. The ends lost 5 bases at V and 4 bases at J; junction bases unmatched: 10. The germline gives CDR1 DFQATT, CDR2 SNEGSKA (reference sequence). For the CDR3, the DNA is TGCAGTGCTCTTTTTACCGGGACAGTCTATGGCTACACCTTC. Amino acid sequence: CSALFTGTVYGYTF.

This clonotype was counted once. This chain joins TRBV15 and TRBJ2-7, with unresolved D. The germline CDR1 and CDR2 sequences are LNHNV and YYDKDF (reference sequence). The CDR3 is 14 amino acids. V was trimmed by 0 bases and J by 2 bases, leaving 8 bases between them. The CDR3 protein is CATSRDPGPYEQYV. CDR3 DNA: TGTGCCACCAGCAGAGATCCGGGCCCCTACGAGCAGTACGTC.

The chain is built from TRBV6-6 and TRBJ1-2; 9 bases line up with TRBD1. There are 16 residues in the CDR3. The germline V gene encodes CDR1 MNHNY and CDR2 SVGAGI (reference sequence). V lost 0 bases and J lost 4; bases outside the gene matches: 6. CDR3 in DNA: TGTGCCAGCAGTTACTCCGGACAGGGGAGACGCTATGGCTACACCTTC. Translating gives CASSYSGQGRRYGYTF.

The V call is TRBV15, the J call TRBJ2-3; no definite D call. The V end was cut by 5 bases, the J end by 1 base, with 25 bases between. Germline V gene data show CDR1 as LNHNV and CDR2 as YYDKDF (reference sequence). The CDR3 is 19 amino acids. CDR3: CATSHKKHWEARGTDTQYF. The DNA for the CDR3 is TGTGCCACCAGCCACAAGAAACATTGGGAAGCACGGGGCACAGATACGCAGTATTTT.